These 9 T cell receptor beta chains share one sample of origin, sequenced in a study of CD8 T cells in ankylosing spondylitis. Study observations and caveats: It appeared that ankylosing spondylitis blood was characterized by a TCR beta motif of fewer than ten highly homologous variants.

TCRdb reprocessed the 5' RACE reads with MiXCR, giving one entry per CDR3 protein. The sample holds a few hundred thousand distinct CDR3 sequences, around 24% seen once. These receptors lack a known antigen. The specimen sequenced was blood, either unsorted or a sorted T cell fraction (not recorded which). These receptors were collected from a male donor with ankylosing spondylitis.

The J gene is TRBJ1-4, the V gene TRBV7-9, with 11 bases aligning to TRBD1. The CDR3 has 14 amino acids. The V gene's germline CDR1 is SEHNR and CDR2 FQNEAQ (reference sequence). Losses at the gene ends were 7 bases for V and 7 bases for J; bases not matched to a gene: 5. This chain's CDR3 is CASTSGQGGEKLFF. For the CDR3, the DNA is TGTGCCAGCACGTCGGGACAGGGGGGTGAAAAACTGTTTTTT.

The J gene is TRBJ2-2, the V gene TRBV6-1; D perhaps matches TRBD1 (6 bases). Trimming removed 5 bases at V and 4 bases at J, with 14 bases between. Germline lookup yields CDR1 MNHNS and CDR2 SASEGT. CDR3 length: 15 residues. CDR3 nucleotide sequence: TGTGCCAGCAGTCTAAACAGGGCGGTCACCGGGGAGCTGTTTTTT. Protein sequence: CASSLNRAVTGELFF.

The rearrangement links TRBV21-1 to TRBJ2-3; the D call TRBD1 from the table was never checked on the DNA. TRBV21-1 is deemed a pseudogene. This CDR3 has 14 residues. This CDR3 is CARYRDPREDTQYF. The CDR3 DNA reads as TGTGCCAGATACCGGGACCCCCGTGAAGATACGCAGTATTTT.

J is TRBJ2-7 and V is TRBV5-1; possible D gene TRBD2, 7 bases. From germline, CDR1 is SGHRS and CDR2 YFSETQ. Trimming left V 0 bases short and J 3 bases short, with 13 bases between. The CDR3 runs to 15 residues. CDR3 residues: CASSLVGGRVYEQYF. CDR3 nucleotide sequence: TGCGCCAGCAGCTTGGTCGGGGGGCGCGTCTACGAGCAGTACTTC.

There are a few counts of this clonotype. The rearrangement links TRBV28 to TRBJ1-5, with D tentatively TRBD1 (5 bases). The CDR3 loop spans 16 amino acids. The V gene's germline CDR1 is MDHEN and CDR2 SYDVKM. V was clipped by 7 bases and J by 6 bases, with 22 bases between them. The CDR3 sequence is CASTLHQGRKVQPQHF. CDR3 DNA sequence: TGTGCCAGCACCTTGCATCAGGGACGAAAAGTTCAGCCCCAGCATTTT.

The chain joins TRBV7-9 to TRBJ2-1, with D perhaps TRBD2 (6 bases). The CDR3 is 14 residues long. V was cut by 4 bases and J by 5 bases, with 12 bases left in between. The germline CDR1 and CDR2 sequences are SEHNR and FQNEAQ (reference sequence). DNA for the CDR3: TGTGCCAGCAGCTCGGGACTTAAAAACAATGAGCAGTTCTTC. It translates to CASSSGLKNNEQFF.

The chain is built from TRBV5-1 and TRBJ2-2; D is unresolved. Deletions cut 2 bases from V and 1 base from J, with 6 bases between. This CDR3 comprises 14 residues. Germline CDR1 SGHRS, CDR2 YFSETQ. Here the CDR3 DNA reads TGCGCCAGCAGCTTTGCGGAGAACACCGGGGAGCTGTTTTTT. As protein: CASSFAENTGELFF.

This chain connects TRBV29-1 to TRBJ1-1; D is ambiguous. The germline CDR1 and CDR2 sequences are SQVTM and ANQGSEA. This CDR3 spans 11 amino acids. V was shortened by 6 bases and J by 6 bases, with 11 bases between the two germline ends. CDR3 nucleotides: TGCAGCGTCGTAATGACGGCTGAAGCTTTCTTT. Residues: CSVVMTAEAFF.

This clonotype has a handful of counts. The chain joins TRBV5-4 to TRBJ2-3; D is undetermined. Germline CDR1 SGHNT, CDR2 YYREEE (reference sequence). V lost 4 bases and J 0 bases, leaving 12 bases between the germline ends. CDR3 size: 15 residues. As DNA, the CDR3 is TGTGCCAGCAGCATGGACGGAAGAAGCACAGATACGCAGTATTTT. It translates to CASSMDGRSTDTQYF.